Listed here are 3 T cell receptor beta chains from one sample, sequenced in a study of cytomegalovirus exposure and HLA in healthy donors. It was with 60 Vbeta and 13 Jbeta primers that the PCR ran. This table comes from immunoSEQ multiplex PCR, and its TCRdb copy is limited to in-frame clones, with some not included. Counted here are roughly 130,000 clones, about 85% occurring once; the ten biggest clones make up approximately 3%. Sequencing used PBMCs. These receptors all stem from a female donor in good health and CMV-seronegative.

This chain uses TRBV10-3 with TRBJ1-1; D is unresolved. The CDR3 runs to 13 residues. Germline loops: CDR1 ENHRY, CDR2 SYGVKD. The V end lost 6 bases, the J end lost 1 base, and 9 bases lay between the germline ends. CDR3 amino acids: CAIRSGWNTEAFF. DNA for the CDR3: TGTGCCATCAGATCGGGTTGGAACACTGAAGCTTTCTTT.

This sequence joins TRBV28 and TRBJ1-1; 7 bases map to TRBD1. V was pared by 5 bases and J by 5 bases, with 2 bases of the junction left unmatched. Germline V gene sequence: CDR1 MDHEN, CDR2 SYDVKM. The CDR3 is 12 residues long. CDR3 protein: CASSEQGTEAFF. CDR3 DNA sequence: TGTGCCAGCAGTGAACAGGGGACTGAAGCTTTCTTT. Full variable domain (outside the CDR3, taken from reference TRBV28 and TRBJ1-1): DVKVTQSSRYLVKRTGEKVFLECVQDMDHENMFWYRQDPGLGLRLIYFSYDVKMKEKGDIPEGYSVSREKKERFSLILESASTNQTSMYLCASSEQGTEAFFGQGTRLTVV.

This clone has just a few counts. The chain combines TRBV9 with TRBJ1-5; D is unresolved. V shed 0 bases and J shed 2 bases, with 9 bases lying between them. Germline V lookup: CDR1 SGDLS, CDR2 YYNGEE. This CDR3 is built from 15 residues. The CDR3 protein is CASSVAAEGNQPQHF. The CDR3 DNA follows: TGTGCCAGCAGCGTAGCGGCTGAGGGCAATCAGCCCCAGCATTTT.